Presented here are 17 T cell receptor beta chains from one specimen sequenced in a study of Graves' ophthalmopathy and Graves' hyperthyroidism. CDR3 regions of TCR beta were amplified from RNA transcripts. First-round RT-PCR used HTBI primers; second-round multiplex PCR followed. TCRdb analysed the multiplex PCR reads with MiXCR anew, one entry per CDR3 protein. The sample has about 480,000 distinct CDR3 sequences, around 14% seen once; the top ten hold around 9.8%. Specimen: blood. These receptors all come from a woman in her twenties or thirties with Graves' ophthalmopathy.

About this clonotype itself: A much larger clone lies a single base off, so this may be a read error. The chain joins TRBV15 to TRBJ1-1, with a possible D match to TRBD1 (5 bases). Germline V gene sequence: CDR1 LNHNV, CDR2 YYDKDF (reference sequence). CDR3 length: 14 amino acids. CDR3 sequence reads: CATGLGGLGTEACF. DNA of the CDR3: TGTGCCACCGGCCTGGGGGGGTTAGGCACTGAAGCTTGCTTT.

This clonotype was found many times. This chain connects TRBV30 to TRBJ2-5; TRBD1 is a possible D gene (5 bases). This CDR3 region has 14 residues. V dropped 0 bases and J dropped 5 bases, with 13 bases sitting between them. Germline V gives CDR1 GTSNPN, CDR2 SVGIG (reference sequence). The DNA of the CDR3 is TGTGCCTGGAGTGTAAGGGGCCTGGGGGAGACCCAGTACTTC. Translating gives CAWSVRGLGETQYF.

In regard to this clonotype: One junction end disagrees with the germline gene, perhaps due to a read error. The V call is TRBV28, the J call TRBJ1-1; maybe TRBD1 (6 bases). There are 13 residues in the CDR3. Germline CDR1 reads MDHEN; CDR2 reads SYDVKM. The CDR3 bases are TGTGCCACAGGACAGAGCATGAACACTGAAGCTTGCTTT. Residues: CATGQSMNTEACF.

This clonotype was seen repeatedly, ten times or more. The chain combines TRBV6-1 with TRBJ1-1; 7 bases line up with TRBD1. This CDR3 has 14 residues. Germline assignment: CDR1 MNHNS and CDR2 SASEGT. V gave up 4 bases and J gave up 5 bases; unmatched junction bases: 7. The CDR3 DNA sequence: TGTGCCAGCAGTGGACACAGGGGACGGACTGAAGCTTTCTTT. This sequence encodes CASSGHRGRTEAFF.

This clonotype was picked up many times. This chain uses TRBV20-1 with TRBJ2-7; 9 bases match TRBD2. Looked up from germline, CDR1 is DFQATT and CDR2 is SNEGSKA (reference sequence). Germline trimming cut 0 bases from V and 0 bases from J; bases unmatched to any gene: 6. The CDR3 loop spans 16 amino acids. The CDR3 reads CSARDGREGRSYEQYF. The CDR3 nucleotides are TGCAGTGCTAGAGATGGGCGGGAGGGCCGCTCCTACGAGCAGTACTTC.

This sequence joins TRBV6-1 and TRBJ2-5; 15 positions match TRBD2. With 6 bases clipped from V and 2 bases from J, the junction kept 10 bases outside the gene matches. CDR1 MNHNS and CDR2 SASEGT come from the germline V gene. The length of the CDR3 is 18 residues. The CDR3 nucleotides read TGTGCCAGCAGCGCCCGGACTAGCGGGGGGGGATCGCAAGAGACCCAGTACTTC. This gives the protein CASSARTSGGGSQETQYF.

This clonotype was seen many times. The rearrangement joins TRBV30 to TRBJ2-7; D remains unclear. This CDR3 has 13 residues. CDR1 GTSNPN and CDR2 SVGIG come from the germline V gene (reference sequence). Between the trimmed V and J ends, which lost 5 bases and 3 bases, there was a span of 14 bases. The CDR3 sequence: CAWQLHANYEQYF. In nucleotides, the CDR3 is TGTGCCTGGCAACTCCACGCCAACTACGAGCAGTACTTC.

This clonotype was picked up many times. This chain uses TRBV27 with TRBJ2-2; 12 bases are a match to TRBD2. The CDR3 runs to 16 residues. CDR1 is MNHEY and CDR2 is SMNVEV in the germline V gene (reference sequence). V lost 2 bases, J lost 4 bases, and 2 bases stayed unmatched. CDR3 sequence: CASSLLAGGPTGELFF. The CDR3 DNA sequence: TGTGCCAGCAGTTTACTAGCGGGGGGGCCCACCGGGGAGCTGTTTTTT.

This clonotype was counted at least ten times. V usage is TRBV20-1 and J usage is TRBJ2-5; 8 nucleotides line up with TRBD1. This CDR3 is built from 18 residues. The V gene's germline CDR1 is DFQATT and CDR2 SNEGSKA (reference sequence). The J segment lost 2 bases and the V segment lost 1 base, leaving 15 bases of the junction unmatched. Here the CDR3 reads CSARVANYPQGVQETQYF. CDR3 sequence (DNA): TGCAGTGCTAGAGTCGCCAACTATCCACAGGGGGTACAAGAGACCCAGTACTTC.

Only one count was recorded for this clonotype. The rearrangement joins TRBV28 to TRBJ2-7; D remains unclear. Germline assignment: CDR1 MDHEN and CDR2 SYDVKM. The CDR3 is made up of 12 amino acids. The CDR3 spells CASSFNPHEQCV. In DNA form, the CDR3 reads TGTGCCAGCAGTTTTAACCCCCACGAGCAGTGCGTC.

Many counts were recorded for this clonotype. As DNA, the CDR3 is TGCAGTGCTAGAGACAGGGGGCGACCTCAGCCCCAGCATTTT. Its translation: CSARDRGRPQPQHF. The chain is built from TRBV20-1 and TRBJ1-5, with TRBD1 matching over 8 bases. Trimming cost V 0 bases and J 6 bases; bases outside gene matches: 4. The CDR3 runs 14 residues. Germline CDR1 and CDR2: DFQATT and SNEGSKA (reference sequence).

This clonotype appeared many times. The CDR3: CASTSQQGAEAFF. CDR3 sequence (DNA): TGTGCCAGCACCTCTCAACAGGGGGCGGAAGCTTTCTTT. This chain uses TRBV6-2 or TRBV6-3 with TRBJ1-1; 9 positions agree with TRBD1. V was clipped by 7 bases and J by 8 bases; unmatched bases: 8. The CDR3 covers 13 residues. Germline values: CDR1 MNHEY, CDR2 SVGEGT.

DNA of the CDR3: TGTGCCAGCAGCTTTGCGGGACTGGAGAGCTACGAGCAGTACTTC. The encoded protein is CASSFAGLESYEQYF. The chain is built from TRBV7-9 and TRBJ2-7, with D possibly matching TRBD2 (6 bases). The CDR3 has 15 residues. Per germline, CDR1 SEHNR and CDR2 FQNEAQ (reference sequence). With 3 bases removed from V and 3 bases from J, the gap between germline ends came to 15 bases.

Ten or more counts support this clonotype. The V call is TRBV12-3 or TRBV12-4, the J call TRBJ2-2; D uncertain. The CDR3 is made up of 14 amino acids. The ends were cut back, 3 bases at V and 4 bases at J, with 9 bases in the middle. The CDR3: CASSFRQLTGELFF. DNA of the CDR3: TGTGCCAGCAGTTTTAGGCAGCTCACCGGGGAGCTGTTTTTT.

This clonotype was seen at least ten times. V and J are TRBV28 and TRBJ1-1; 8 bases map to TRBD1. V dropped 4 bases and J dropped 4; count of bases not matched to a gene: 8. This CDR3 is 15 amino acids long. CDR1 and CDR2 (germline): MDHEN, SYDVKM. The CDR3 nucleotides read TGTGCCAGCAGTTCATGGACAGGGTTGGGCACTGAAGCTTTCTTT. Residues: CASSSWTGLGTEAFF.

This clonotype was seen repeatedly, ten times or more. The chain recombines TRBV30 with TRBJ2-5, with D perhaps TRBD2 (5 bases). V was shortened by 0 bases and J by 4 bases, with 18 bases between the two germline ends. Germline CDR1 is GTSNPN and CDR2 is SVGIG (reference sequence). CDR3 length: 16 amino acids. CDR3 loop: CAWSVRAGHLGETQYF. CDR3 in DNA: TGTGCCTGGAGTGTACGGGCGGGCCACTTGGGAGAGACCCAGTACTTC.

This clonotype occurred many times. The V gene is TRBV14, the J gene TRBJ2-4, with D tentatively TRBD1 (5 bases). Germline V gene data show CDR1 as SGHDN and CDR2 as FVKESK. The CDR3 spans 14 residues. The V end was cut by 3 bases, the J end by 6 bases, with 12 bases between. The CDR3 spells CASSQGGHGNIQYF. Written as DNA, the CDR3 is TGTGCCAGCAGCCAGGGCGGACATGGAAACATTCAGTACTTC.